This T cell receptor (beta chain) came from a study of post-analysis software for immune sequencing data. The overall study: There were relapsing-remitting, secondary progressive and progressive-relapsing multiple sclerosis among the disease courses included.

CDR3 length: 13 residues. V lost 8 bases and J lost 4, with 13 bases in between. Germline V gene sequence: CDR1 SGHAT, CDR2 FQNNGV. With regard to this clonotype: Its antigen is undetermined.

Each TCR beta cDNA library carried unique molecular identifiers. cDNA molecules numbering roughly 500,000 came from roughly 1 to 10 million T cells. A single record per CDR3 protein comes from TCRdb applying MiXCR to the PCR reads. This table has roughly 700,000 distinct CDR3 sequences, approximately 30% appearing once. Broader study findings: With TRBV5-6, TRBV5-1 and TRBV20-1 included, about 5 TRBV segments were more frequent in patients than in controls.

Input material: blood. The chain recombines TRBV11-2 with TRBJ2-3; perhaps TRBD2 as D (6 bases). This receptor was obtained from a girl between 10 and 17 years old with multiple sclerosis. The CDR3 sequence: CASRDRGSDTQYF. DNA of the CDR3: TGTGCCAGCCGAGACCGGGGGTCAGATACGCAGTATTTT.